Sequencing of this T cell receptor beta chain was carried out in a study of response to subunit inactivated influenza vaccine. With 6 bases removed from V and 10 bases from J, the gap between germline ends came to 17 bases. The CDR3 totals 13 residues. The germline V gene encodes CDR1 MNHEY and CDR2 SVGEGT. Regarding this clonotype: Antigen specificity is unknown.

Study results and limitations: The authors proposed limited new T cell recruitment per seasonal influenza vaccination.

Via MiXCR, TCRdb re-called the RT-PCR reads, giving one row per CDR3 protein. The sample shows under 200,000 distinct CDR3 sequences, roughly 12% of them seen only once. These data were likewise used in another study, on T cells expressing NK-cell markers. This second study says: 5'RACE template switching with UMIs produced the TCR beta cDNA. Repertoires of TCR beta were obtained from T cells sorted as CD3+CD56+NKG2C+, CD3+CD56+NKG2C- and CD3+CD56-NKG2C+. In a group of about 6 donors, dominant NKG2C+ clonotypes represented roughly 1.0-7.0% of CD8+ T cells.

This TCR was sampled from a man aged 50 to 59 who received an inactivated influenza vaccine. The material was CD8+ T cells sorted from PBMCs, obtained approximately 13 days after vaccination. The chain uses TRBV6-2 or TRBV6-3 and TRBJ2-3, with D perhaps being TRBD1 or TRBD2 (5 bases each). The CDR3 nucleotides read TGTGCCAGCAGCCTGGGACCGGTCGGACCGCAGTATTTT. Amino acids: CASSLGPVGPQYF.